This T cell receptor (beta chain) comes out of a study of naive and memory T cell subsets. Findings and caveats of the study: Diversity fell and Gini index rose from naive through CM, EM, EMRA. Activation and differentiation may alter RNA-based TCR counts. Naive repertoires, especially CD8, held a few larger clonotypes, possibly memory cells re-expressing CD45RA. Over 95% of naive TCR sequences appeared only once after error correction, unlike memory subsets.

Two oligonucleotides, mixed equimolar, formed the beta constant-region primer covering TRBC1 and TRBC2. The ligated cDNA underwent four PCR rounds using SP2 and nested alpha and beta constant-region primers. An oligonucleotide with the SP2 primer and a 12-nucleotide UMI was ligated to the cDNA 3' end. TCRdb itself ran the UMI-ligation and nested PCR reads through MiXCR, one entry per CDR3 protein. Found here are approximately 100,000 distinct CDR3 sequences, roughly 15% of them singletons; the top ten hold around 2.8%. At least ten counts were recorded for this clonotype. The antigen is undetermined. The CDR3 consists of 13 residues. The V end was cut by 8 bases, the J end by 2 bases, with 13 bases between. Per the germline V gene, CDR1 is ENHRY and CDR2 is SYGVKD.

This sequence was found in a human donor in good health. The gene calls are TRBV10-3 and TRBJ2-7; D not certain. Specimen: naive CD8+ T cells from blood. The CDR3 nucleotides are TGTGCCATCGACTCCGACGGCGCCTACGAGCAGTACTTC. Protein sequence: CAIDSDGAYEQYF.